Following are 13 T cell receptor beta chains from one sample sequenced in a study of beta chain features in type 1 diabetes. The isolated RNA, all of it, was reverse transcribed, so expressed TCRB transcripts were what got sequenced. Measured with immunoSEQ multiplex PCR; TCRdb has only the in-frame clones, and not every one. The sample holds roughly 300,000 clones, 11% to 15% seen once. The material sequenced was central memory CD4+ T cells from blood. All receptors derive from a man aged 30 to 45 in good health.

J is TRBJ1-2 and V is TRBV28; D is possibly TRBD1 (5 bases). The CDR3 is 14 residues long. V lost 4 bases, J lost 5 bases, and 14 bases lay in between. Germline CDR1 and CDR2: MDHEN and SYDVKM. The CDR3, as DNA: TGTGCCAGCAGTTCCCCACCCGACAGTTATGGCTACACCTTC. It encodes CASSSPPDSYGYTF.

The sample holds many counts of this clone. The chain joins TRBV16 to TRBJ1-2; D ambiguous. V lost 1 base, J lost 4 bases, and 10 bases lay in between. CDR1 is KGHSY and CDR2 is FQNENV in the germline V gene. The CDR3 is 14 residues long. The CDR3 protein is CASSQFQKLYGYTF. The CDR3 DNA follows: TGTGCCAGCAGCCAATTTCAGAAACTCTATGGCTACACCTTC.

The genes are TRBV7-2 and TRBJ2-2; maybe TRBD2 (7 bases). The CDR3 is 13 amino acids. In germline, CDR1 is SGHTA, CDR2 FQGNSA. V gave up 10 bases and J gave up 7 bases, with 16 bases separating them. CDR3 sequence reads: CATKTGGVGELFF. DNA of the CDR3: TGTGCCACCAAGACGGGGGGCGTCGGGGAGCTGTTTTTT.

The table lists this clone with a few counts. The rearrangement uses TRBV11-2 and TRBJ2-7; maybe TRBD1 (6 bases). The length of the CDR3 is 14 residues. Germline CDR1 SGHAT, CDR2 FQNNGV. The V and J ends lost 5 bases and 6 bases respectively, with 17 bases between them. CDR3 residues: CASSPRTARFEQYF. CDR3 DNA sequence: TGTGCCAGCAGCCCCCGGACAGCCCGGTTCGAGCAGTACTTC.

This clone showed up just a few times. Other DNA sequences in the same sample also yield this CDR3. The V gene is TRBV4-3, the J gene TRBJ1-5; 10 nucleotides agree with TRBD1. Looked up from germline, CDR1 is LGHNA and CDR2 is YSLEER. This CDR3 comprises 17 residues. The V and J ends lost 4 bases and 1 base, in that order; junction bases with no gene match: 7. CDR3 in DNA: TGCGCCAGCAGCCTCGGGACAGGGGTAGGAAGCAATCAGCCCCAGCATTTT. This gives the protein CASSLGTGVGSNQPQHF.

The chain is built from TRBV6-6 and TRBJ2-5; D might be TRBD2 (5 bases). Trimming took 5 bases from V and 2 from J, leaving 9 bases between them. CDR3 size: 13 residues. Germline V lookup: CDR1 MNHNY, CDR2 SVGAGI (reference sequence). The CDR3 nucleotides are TGTGCCAGCAGTGGTACTAGGCAAGAGACCCAGTACTTC. Its translation: CASSGTRQETQYF.

This clone was seen more than once but under ten times. The V call is TRBV18, the J call TRBJ1-1, with D perhaps TRBD1 (6 bases). Trimming removed 3 bases at V and 5 bases at J, with 16 bases between. CDR3 length: 15 amino acids. Germline V gene sequence: CDR1 KGHSH, CDR2 LQKENI. Written as DNA, the CDR3 is TGTGCCAGCTCACCGGAGACAGGACTGAGGACTGAAGCTTTCTTT. Its translation is CASSPETGLRTEAFF.

This clone was seen ten or more times. The chain joins TRBV7-9 to TRBJ1-5; D might be TRBD1 (5 bases). Germline CDR1 is SEHNR and CDR2 is FQNEAQ (reference sequence). V lost 4 bases to trimming and J lost 9 bases, with 16 bases between them. This CDR3 has 14 amino acids. CDR3 in amino acids: CASSSSSKGLPQHF. CDR3 bases: TGTGCCAGCAGCTCCTCTAGTAAGGGGTTGCCCCAGCATTTT.

This clone was picked up a small number of times. Other nucleotide sequences from this sample produce the same CDR3. The chain couples TRBV5-4 to TRBJ1-5, with 9 bases fitting TRBD1. V was pared by 4 bases and J by 1 base, with 3 bases of the junction left unmatched. The CDR3 extends over 15 amino acids. CDR1 is SGHNT and CDR2 is YYREEE in the germline V gene (reference sequence). The DNA of the CDR3 is TGTGCCAGCAGCCCCGGGACAGGGAGCAATCAGCCCCAGCATTTT. Its translation is CASSPGTGSNQPQHF.

This clone appeared many times. The J gene is TRBJ2-7, the V gene TRBV30, with a possible D match to TRBD2 (6 bases). The V end lost 0 bases, the J end lost 3 bases, and 9 bases lay between the germline ends. Germline CDR1 and CDR2: GTSNPN and SVGIG (reference sequence). The CDR3 loop spans 13 amino acids. CDR3 DNA: TGTGCCTGGAGTGTCGGACTAATCTACGAGCAGTACGTC. This gives the protein CAWSVGLIYEQYV.

This clone was seen a handful of times. V gene TRBV11-2 combines with J gene TRBJ2-7; weak D call: TRBD2 (6 bases). Trimming took 5 bases from V and 4 from J, leaving 18 bases between them. CDR1 and CDR2 from the germline V gene are SGHAT and FQNNGV. The CDR3 totals 15 residues. CDR3 amino acids: CASSPAGGGRYEQYV. The CDR3 bases are TGTGCCAGCAGCCCTGCTGGGGGAGGAAGGTACGAGCAGTACGTC.

This clone was seen only a few times. The rearrangement uses TRBV7-2 and TRBJ1-2, with D unclear. Germline CDR1 and CDR2: SGHTA and FQGNSA. V shed 3 bases and J shed 1 base, with 3 bases lying between them. The CDR3 extends over 12 amino acids. CDR3 nucleotides: TGTGCCAGCAGCTTTGTTAACTATGGCTACACCTTC. Translation: CASSFVNYGYTF.

This clone has only a few counts. This chain links TRBV30 with TRBJ1-5, with D tentatively TRBD1 (6 bases). This CDR3 region has 15 residues. V shed 3 bases and J shed 0 bases, with 12 bases lying between them. Germline V gene sequence: CDR1 GTSNPN, CDR2 SVGIG (reference sequence). CDR3 sequence: CAWSETGYSNQPQHF. The CDR3 nucleotides are TGTGCCTGGAGCGAAACAGGGTATAGCAATCAGCCCCAGCATTTT.